This T cell receptor (beta chain) derives from a study of T-cell reconstitution after alpha-beta-depleted transplantation in children. The CDR3 contains 16 residues. CDR1 and CDR2 (germline): SGHRS, YFSETQ. Unmatched junction bases numbered 3, after V lost 0 bases and J lost 1 base. TCRbeta library preparation incorporated unique molecular identifiers. TCRdb reprocessed the PCR reads via MiXCR and lists one record per CDR3 protein. The sample yields fewer than 500,000 distinct CDR3 sequences, 43% seen once. Study-wide points: T-cell counts and diversity at one year post-transplant came mainly from newly produced T cells. Reportedly, roughly two months post-transplant, alpha-beta T cells arose from several hundred expanded graft clones.

About this clonotype itself: What it binds is unknown.

The rearrangement links TRBV5-1 to TRBJ2-2; 7 positions match TRBD2. The clonotype was recovered from a girl aged 2 to 9 with aplastic anemia, due to receive a stem cell transplant. The input for sequencing was PBMCs, taken before TCRalphabeta/CD19-depleted stem cell transplant. The DNA of the CDR3 is TGCGCCAGCAGCTTGGGGGGACTAAGGAACACCGGGGAGCTGTTTTTT. This encodes CASSLGGLRNTGELFF.